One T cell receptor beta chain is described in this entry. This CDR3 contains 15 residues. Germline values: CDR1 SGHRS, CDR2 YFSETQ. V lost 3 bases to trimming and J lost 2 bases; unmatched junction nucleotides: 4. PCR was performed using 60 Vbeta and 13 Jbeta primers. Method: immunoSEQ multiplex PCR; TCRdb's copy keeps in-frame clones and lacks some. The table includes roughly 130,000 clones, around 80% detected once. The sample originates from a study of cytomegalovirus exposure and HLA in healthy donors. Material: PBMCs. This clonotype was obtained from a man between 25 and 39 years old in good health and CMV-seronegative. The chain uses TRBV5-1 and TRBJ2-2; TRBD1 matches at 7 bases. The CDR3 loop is CASSSDRSNTGELFF. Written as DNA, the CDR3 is TGCGCCAGCAGCTCGGACAGGAGTAACACCGGGGAGCTGTTTTTT.